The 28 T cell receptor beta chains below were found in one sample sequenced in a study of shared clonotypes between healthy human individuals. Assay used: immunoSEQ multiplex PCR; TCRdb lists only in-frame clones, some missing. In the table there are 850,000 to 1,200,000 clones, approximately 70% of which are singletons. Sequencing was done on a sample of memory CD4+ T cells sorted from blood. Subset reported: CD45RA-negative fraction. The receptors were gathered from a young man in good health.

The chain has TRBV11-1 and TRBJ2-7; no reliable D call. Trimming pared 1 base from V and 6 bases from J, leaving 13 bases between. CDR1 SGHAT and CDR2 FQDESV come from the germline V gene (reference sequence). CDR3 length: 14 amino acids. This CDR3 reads CASSLGVGSSEQYF. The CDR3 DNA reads TGTGCCAGCAGCTTAGGAGTAGGAAGCTCCGAGCAGTACTTC.

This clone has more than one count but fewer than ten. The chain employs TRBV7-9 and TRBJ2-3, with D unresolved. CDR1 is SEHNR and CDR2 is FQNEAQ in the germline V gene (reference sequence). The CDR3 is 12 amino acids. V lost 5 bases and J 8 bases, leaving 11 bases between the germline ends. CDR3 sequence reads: CASSVNVITQYF. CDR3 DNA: TGTGCCAGCAGCGTTAATGTAATTACGCAGTATTTT.

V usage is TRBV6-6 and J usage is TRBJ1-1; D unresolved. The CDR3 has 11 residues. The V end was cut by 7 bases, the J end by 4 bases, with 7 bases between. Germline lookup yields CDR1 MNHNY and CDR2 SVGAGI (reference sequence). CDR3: CASTSSTEAFF. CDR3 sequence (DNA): TGTGCCAGCACGAGCAGCACTGAAGCTTTCTTT.

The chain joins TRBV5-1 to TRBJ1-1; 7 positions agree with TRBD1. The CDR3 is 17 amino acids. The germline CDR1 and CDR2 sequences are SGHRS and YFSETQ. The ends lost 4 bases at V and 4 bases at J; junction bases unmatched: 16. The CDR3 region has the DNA TGCGCCAGCAGCACCGGCGACAGGGTGTTGGTTCTCACTGAAGCTTTCTTT. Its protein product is CASSTGDRVLVLTEAFF.

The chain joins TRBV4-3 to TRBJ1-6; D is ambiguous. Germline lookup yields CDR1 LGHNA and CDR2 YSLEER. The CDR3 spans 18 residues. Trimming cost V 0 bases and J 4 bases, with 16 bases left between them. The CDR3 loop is CASSQEASATLYNSPLHF. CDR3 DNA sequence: TGCGCCAGCAGCCAAGAGGCCTCCGCGACGCTATATAATTCACCCCTCCACTTT.

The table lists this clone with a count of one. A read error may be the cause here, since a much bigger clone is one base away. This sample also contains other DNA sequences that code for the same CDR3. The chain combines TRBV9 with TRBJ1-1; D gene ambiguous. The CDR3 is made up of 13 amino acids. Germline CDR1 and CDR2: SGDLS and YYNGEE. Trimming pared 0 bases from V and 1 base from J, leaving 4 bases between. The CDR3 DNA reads TGTGCCAGCAGCGTAGCGACGAACACTGAAGCTTTCTTT. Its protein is CASSVATNTEAFF.

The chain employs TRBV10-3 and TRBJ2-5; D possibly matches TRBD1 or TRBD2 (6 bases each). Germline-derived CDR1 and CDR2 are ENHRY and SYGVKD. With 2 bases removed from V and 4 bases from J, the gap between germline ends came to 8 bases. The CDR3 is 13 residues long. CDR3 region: CAISERGPETQYF. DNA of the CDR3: TGTGCCATCAGTGAGCGGGGGCCAGAGACCCAGTACTTC.

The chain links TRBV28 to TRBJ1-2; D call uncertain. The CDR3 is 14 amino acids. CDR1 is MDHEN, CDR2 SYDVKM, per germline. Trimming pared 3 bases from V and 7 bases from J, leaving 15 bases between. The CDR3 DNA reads TGTGCCAGCAGTTTGACCAGTAGCGATTCTGGCTACACCTTC. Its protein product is CASSLTSSDSGYTF.

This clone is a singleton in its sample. The CDR3 loop reads CASSPDRPGANVLTF. The CDR3 DNA is TGTGCCAGCAGCCCGGACAGGCCTGGGGCCAACGTCCTGACTTTC. The genes are TRBV6-5 and TRBJ2-6, with 7 bases that match TRBD1. CDR1 is MNHEY and CDR2 is SVGAGI in the germline V gene. The trim removed 6 bases at V and 2 bases at J, leaving 4 bases unmatched. The CDR3 contains 15 residues.

The CDR3 here is CASSRGNTDTQYF. The CDR3 region has the DNA TGTGCCAGCAGTCGAGGGAACACAGATACGCAGTATTTT. The V and J genes are TRBV6-6 and TRBJ2-3, with D possibly TRBD2 on 5 matching bases. This CDR3 contains 13 residues. The V gene's germline CDR1 is MNHNY and CDR2 SVGAGI (reference sequence). Trimming stripped 5 bases from V and 2 bases from J, with 8 bases between.

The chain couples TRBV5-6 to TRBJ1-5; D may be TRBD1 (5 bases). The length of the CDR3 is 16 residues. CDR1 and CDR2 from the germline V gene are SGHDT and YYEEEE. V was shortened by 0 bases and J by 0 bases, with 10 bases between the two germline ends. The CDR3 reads CASSLAGGNSNQPQHF. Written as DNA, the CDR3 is TGTGCCAGCAGCTTGGCCGGGGGAAATAGCAATCAGCCCCAGCATTTT.

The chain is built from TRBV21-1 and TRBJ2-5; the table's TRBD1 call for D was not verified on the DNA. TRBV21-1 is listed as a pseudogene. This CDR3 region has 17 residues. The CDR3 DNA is TGTGCCAGCAGCGCCTGGACAGGGAGGAATCACCAAGGGACCCAGTACTTC. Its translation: CASSAWTGRNHQGTQYF.

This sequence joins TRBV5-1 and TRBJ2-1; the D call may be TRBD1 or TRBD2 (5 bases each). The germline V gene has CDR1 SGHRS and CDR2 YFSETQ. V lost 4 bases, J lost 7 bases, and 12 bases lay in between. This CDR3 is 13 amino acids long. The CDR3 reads CASSRDVGNEQFF. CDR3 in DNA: TGCGCCAGCAGCCGGGACGTCGGTAATGAGCAGTTCTTC.

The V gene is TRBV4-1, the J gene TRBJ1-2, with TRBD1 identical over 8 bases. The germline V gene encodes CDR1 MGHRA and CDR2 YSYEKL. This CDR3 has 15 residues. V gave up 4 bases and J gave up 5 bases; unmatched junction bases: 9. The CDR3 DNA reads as TGCGCCAGCAGCCGGGCGGACAGGGCCAAATATGGCTACACCTTC. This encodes CASSRADRAKYGYTF.

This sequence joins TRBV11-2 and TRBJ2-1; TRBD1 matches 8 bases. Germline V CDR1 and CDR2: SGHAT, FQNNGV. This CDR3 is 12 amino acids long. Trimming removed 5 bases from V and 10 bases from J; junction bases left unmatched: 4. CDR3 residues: CASSVQGDEQFF. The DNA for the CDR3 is TGTGCCAGCAGCGTACAGGGGGACGAGCAGTTCTTC.

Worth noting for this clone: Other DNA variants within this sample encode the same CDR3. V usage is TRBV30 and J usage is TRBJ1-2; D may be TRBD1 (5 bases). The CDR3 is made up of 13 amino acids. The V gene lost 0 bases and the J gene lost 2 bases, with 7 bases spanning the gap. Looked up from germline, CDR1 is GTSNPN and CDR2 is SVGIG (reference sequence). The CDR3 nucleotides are TGTGCCTGGAGTGTGGCAGGGAACTATGGCTACACCTTC. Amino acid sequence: CAWSVAGNYGYTF. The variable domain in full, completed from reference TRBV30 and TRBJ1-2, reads SQTIHQWPATLVQPVGSPLSLECTVEGTSNPNLYWYRQAAGRGLQLLFYSVGIGQISSEVPQNLSASRPQDRQFILSSKKLLLSDSGFYLCAWSVAGNYGYTFGSGTRLTVV.

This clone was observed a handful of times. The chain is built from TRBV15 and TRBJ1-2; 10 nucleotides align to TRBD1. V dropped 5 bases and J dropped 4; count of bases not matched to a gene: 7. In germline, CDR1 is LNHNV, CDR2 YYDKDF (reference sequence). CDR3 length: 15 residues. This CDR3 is CATSRRTGGTYGYTF. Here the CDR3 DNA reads TGTGCCACCAGCCGACGGACAGGGGGTACCTATGGCTACACCTTC. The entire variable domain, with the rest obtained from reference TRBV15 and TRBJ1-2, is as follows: DAMVIQNPRYQVTQFGKPVTLSCSQTLNHNVMYWYQQKSSQAPKLLFHYYDKDFNNEADTPDNFQSRRPNTSFCFLDIRSPGLGDTAMYLCATSRRTGGTYGYTFGSGTRLTVV.

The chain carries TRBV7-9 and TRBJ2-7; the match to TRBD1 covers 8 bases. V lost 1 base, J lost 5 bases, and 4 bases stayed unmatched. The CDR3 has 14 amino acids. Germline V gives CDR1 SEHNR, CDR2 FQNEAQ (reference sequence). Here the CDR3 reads CASSLGQGAHEQYF. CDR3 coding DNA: TGTGCCAGCAGCTTAGGGCAGGGGGCCCACGAGCAGTACTTC.

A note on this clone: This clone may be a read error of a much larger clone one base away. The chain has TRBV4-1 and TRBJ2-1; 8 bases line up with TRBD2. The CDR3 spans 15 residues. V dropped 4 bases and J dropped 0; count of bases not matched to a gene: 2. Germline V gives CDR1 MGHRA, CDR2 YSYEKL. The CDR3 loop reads CASSRGGSSYNEQFF. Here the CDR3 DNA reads TGCGCCAGCAGCCGCGGGGGGAGCTCCTACAATGAGCAGTTCTTC.

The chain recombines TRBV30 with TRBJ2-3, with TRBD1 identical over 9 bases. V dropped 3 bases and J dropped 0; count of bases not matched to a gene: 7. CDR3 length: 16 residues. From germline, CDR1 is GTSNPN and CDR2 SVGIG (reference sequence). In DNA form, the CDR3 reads TGTGCCTGGAGCCAAACAGGGGGCGGGAGCACAGATACGCAGTATTTT. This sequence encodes CAWSQTGGGSTDTQYF.

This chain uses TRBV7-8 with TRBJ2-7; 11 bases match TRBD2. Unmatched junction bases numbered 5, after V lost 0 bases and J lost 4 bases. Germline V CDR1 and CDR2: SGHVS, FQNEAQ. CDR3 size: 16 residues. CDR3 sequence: CASSLALAGGRYEQYF. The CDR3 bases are TGTGCCAGCAGCTTAGCGCTAGCGGGGGGCAGGTACGAGCAGTACTTC.

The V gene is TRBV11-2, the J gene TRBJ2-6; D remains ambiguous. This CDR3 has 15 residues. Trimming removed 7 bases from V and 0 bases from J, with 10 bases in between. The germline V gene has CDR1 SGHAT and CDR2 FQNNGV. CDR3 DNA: TGTGCCAGCACCCCCCTAGGCTCTGGGGCCAACGTCCTGACTTTC. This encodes CASTPLGSGANVLTF.

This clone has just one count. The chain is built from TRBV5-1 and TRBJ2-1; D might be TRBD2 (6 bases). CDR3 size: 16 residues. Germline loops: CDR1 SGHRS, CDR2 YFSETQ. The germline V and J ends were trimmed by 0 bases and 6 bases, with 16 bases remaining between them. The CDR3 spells CASSLGGLTGLNEQFF. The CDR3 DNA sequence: TGCGCCAGCAGCTTGGGTGGCCTCACGGGACTCAATGAGCAGTTCTTC. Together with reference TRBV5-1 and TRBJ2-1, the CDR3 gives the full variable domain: KAGVTQTPRYLIKTRGQQVTLSCSPISGHRSVSWYQQTPGQGLQFLFEYFSETQRNKGNFPGRFSGRQFSNSRSEMNVSTLELGDSALYLCASSLGGLTGLNEQFFGPGTRLTVL.

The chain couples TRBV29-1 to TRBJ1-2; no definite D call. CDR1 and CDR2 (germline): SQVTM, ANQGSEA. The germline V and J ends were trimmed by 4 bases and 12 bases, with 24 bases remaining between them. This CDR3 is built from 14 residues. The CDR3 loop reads CSVGLRDTQTEDTF. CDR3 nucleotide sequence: TGCAGCGTTGGGCTTCGTGACACTCAAACGGAGGACACCTTC. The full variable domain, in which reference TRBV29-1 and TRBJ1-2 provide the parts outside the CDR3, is SAVISQKPSRDICQRGTSLTIQCQVDSQVTMMFWYRQQPGQSLTLIATANQGSEATYESGFVIDKFPISRPNLTFSTLTVSNMSPEDSSIYLCSVGLRDTQTEDTFGSGTRLTVV.

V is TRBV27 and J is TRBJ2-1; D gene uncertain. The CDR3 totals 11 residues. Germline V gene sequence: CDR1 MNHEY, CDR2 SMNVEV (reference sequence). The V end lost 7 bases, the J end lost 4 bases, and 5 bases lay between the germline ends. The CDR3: CASTLYNEQFF. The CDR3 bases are TGTGCCAGCACCCTATACAATGAGCAGTTCTTC.

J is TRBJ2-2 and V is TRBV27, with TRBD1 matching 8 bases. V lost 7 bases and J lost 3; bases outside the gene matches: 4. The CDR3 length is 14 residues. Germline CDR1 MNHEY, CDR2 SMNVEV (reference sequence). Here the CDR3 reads CASTRQGHTGELFF. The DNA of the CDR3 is TGTGCCAGCACCCGACAGGGGCACACCGGGGAGCTGTTTTTT.

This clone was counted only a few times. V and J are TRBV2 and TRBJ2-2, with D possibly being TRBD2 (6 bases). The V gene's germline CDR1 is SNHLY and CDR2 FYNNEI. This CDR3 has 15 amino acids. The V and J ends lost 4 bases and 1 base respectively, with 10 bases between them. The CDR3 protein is CASSGLGRNTGELFF. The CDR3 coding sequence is TGTGCCAGCAGTGGGCTCGGGAGGAACACCGGGGAGCTGTTTTTT.

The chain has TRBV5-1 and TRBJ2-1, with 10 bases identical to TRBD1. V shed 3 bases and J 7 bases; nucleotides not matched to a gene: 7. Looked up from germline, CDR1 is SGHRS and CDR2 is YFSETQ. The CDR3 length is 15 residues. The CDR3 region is CASSSTGGSENEQFF. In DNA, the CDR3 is TGCGCCAGCAGCTCGACAGGGGGCAGTGAAAATGAGCAGTTCTTC.